This T cell receptor beta chain was sequenced in a study of T cell repertoires in cytomegalovirus infection. The germline CDR1 and CDR2 sequences are SGHTA and FQGNSA. The CDR3 consists of 12 residues. V lost 5 bases to trimming and J lost 9 bases, with 13 bases between them. This clonotype was observed a few times. Its antigen is undetermined. In TCRdb, the reads were re-called with MiXCR into one record per CDR3 protein. The sample lists roughly 500,000 distinct CDR3 sequences, approximately 42% seen once, with 40% to 50% in the top ten. The input for sequencing was cultured PBMCs, taken from culture after CMV antigen stimulation. This rearrangement joins TRBV7-2 to TRBJ1-2, with D hard to call. This clonotype was obtained from a human donor in good health (CMV status not recorded). Some clones in this sample may be carry-over from other donors' samples. In DNA form, the CDR3 reads TGTGCCAGCAGCCAACCCCTTGAGAGCTACACCTTC. This gives the protein CASSQPLESYTF.